This TCR beta chain comes out of a study of cytomegalovirus exposure and HLA in healthy donors. Worth noting for this clone: The antigen is undetermined.

PCR used 60 Vbeta primers and 13 Jbeta primers. Generated by immunoSEQ multiplex PCR, the TCRdb table keeps only in-frame clones and is missing some. The sample holds over 90,000 clones; approximately 66% are singletons and the top ten take 3% to 4%. Findings and caveats of the study: Accounts indicate the classifier identified cytomegalovirus status with strong specificity and sensitivity.

V trimming: 7 bases; J trimming: 6 bases; junction bases outside the gene matches: 6. The CDR3 covers 14 residues. Germline loops: CDR1 SNHLY, CDR2 FYNNEI. This clonotype was sampled from a woman between 45 and 60 years old in good health and CMV-seronegative. The material sequenced was PBMCs. This chain uses TRBV2 with TRBJ1-6; 7 nucleotides agree with TRBD1. CDR3 in amino acids: CASKDGTVNSPLHF. Written as DNA, the CDR3 is TGTGCCAGCAAGGACGGGACAGTTAATTCACCCCTCCACTTT.